Following are 21 T cell receptor beta chains from one sample sequenced in a study of long-term antiretroviral therapy in people with HIV. Researchers report immunoSEQ v3.0 was run at survey level. The data were produced by immunoSEQ multiplex PCR, yet TCRdb's version contains in-frame clones alone and is incomplete. The table includes some 28,000 clones, about 93% detected once. This specimen consisted of unsorted PBMCs, obtained 6.2 years after starting antiretroviral therapy. The receptors stem from a man in his forties or fifties with HIV.

This clone was seen more than once but under ten times. The chain joins TRBV7-6 to TRBJ2-5; D possibly corresponds to TRBD2 (7 bases). Germline assignment: CDR1 SGHVS and CDR2 FNYEAQ. The length of the CDR3 is 14 residues. Trimming removed 5 bases at V and 7 bases at J, with 17 bases between. CDR3 coding DNA: TGTGCCAGCAGCCTAGGGCGGGGGCCGGGGACCCAGTACTTC. The encoded protein is CASSLGRGPGTQYF.

The chain links TRBV11-2 to TRBJ2-7; D call uncertain. Trimming removed 5 bases from V and 5 bases from J, with 10 bases in between. Germline lookup yields CDR1 SGHAT and CDR2 FQNNGV. The CDR3 totals 12 residues. The CDR3, as DNA: TGTGCCAGCAGCCTCACCATCGACGAGCAGTACTTC. This sequence encodes CASSLTIDEQYF.

The genes are TRBV6-5 and TRBJ1-1; possible D gene TRBD1, 5 bases. V was trimmed by 6 bases and J by 4 bases, leaving 15 bases between them. The CDR3 contains 14 residues. Looked up from germline, CDR1 is MNHEY and CDR2 is SVGAGI. The CDR3 nucleotides read TGTGCCAGCAGCCCCCGGGCGGGGACCACTGAAGCTTTCTTT. It yields the protein CASSPRAGTTEAFF.

The chain uses TRBV25-1 and TRBJ2-5; 7 bases agree with TRBD1. The CDR3 is 14 amino acids. Losses at the gene ends were 1 base for V and 4 bases for J; bases not matched to a gene: 3. Germline V lookup: CDR1 MGHDK, CDR2 SYGVNS. CDR3 sequence: CASSELPGGETQYF. Here the CDR3 DNA reads TGTGCCAGCAGTGAATTGCCAGGGGGAGAGACCCAGTACTTC.

V is TRBV4-1 and J is TRBJ2-5; no definite D call. The ends were cut back, 1 base at V and 1 base at J, with 7 bases in the middle. The CDR3 consists of 14 residues. Germline V gene data show CDR1 as MGHRA and CDR2 as YSYEKL. The CDR3 region has the DNA TGCGCCAGCAGCCAAGGTGAGGCCCAAGAGACCCAGTACTTC. This gives the protein CASSQGEAQETQYF.

This clone was detected only once. This chain uses TRBV10-3 with TRBJ1-2; D gene unclear. Germline-derived CDR1 and CDR2 are ENHRY and SYGVKD. Deletions cut 9 bases from V and 9 bases from J, with 20 bases between. The CDR3 extends over 13 amino acids. In nucleotides, the CDR3 is TGTGCCATAGAGGAACCTAAACTTGGGAGCTACACCTTC. Protein product: CAIEEPKLGSYTF.

This clone was seen a single time. This chain connects TRBV6-6 to TRBJ2-1; D gene ambiguous. The CDR3 totals 14 residues. CDR1 is MNHNY, CDR2 SVGAGI, per germline (reference sequence). The V end lost 6 bases, the J end lost 0 bases, and 9 bases lay between the germline ends. The CDR3 here is CASRGASSYNEQFF. CDR3 DNA: TGTGCCAGCAGAGGAGCGAGCTCCTACAATGAGCAGTTCTTC.

This clone was seen only once. One end of the junction does not line up with germline, which may come from a read error. The J gene is TRBJ1-1, the V gene TRBV9; tentatively, D is TRBD1 (5 bases). Germline CDR1 SGDLS, CDR2 YYNGEE. The length of the CDR3 is 14 residues. Here the CDR3 DNA reads TGTGCCAGCAGCGTAGGCTCCGCAGGAGGGGATACGGGCTTT. Translated: CASSVGSAGGDTGF. Variable domain in full (rest from reference TRBV9 and TRBJ1-1): DSGVTQTPKHLITATGQRVTLRCSPRSGDLSVYWYQQSLDQGLQFLIQYYNGEERAKGNILERFSAQQFPDLHSELNLSSLELGDSALYFCASSVGSAGGDTGFGQGTRLTVV.

This chain links TRBV7-8 with TRBJ1-1; D is uncertain. CDR1 is SGHVS and CDR2 is FQNEAQ in the germline V gene. The CDR3 has 11 residues. V was cut by 3 bases and J by 5 bases, with 4 bases left in between. This CDR3 is CASSLGTEAFF. CDR3 sequence (DNA): TGTGCCAGCAGCTTGGGAACTGAAGCTTTCTTT.

V is TRBV2 and J is TRBJ2-1, with 11 bases matching TRBD1. Per the germline V gene, CDR1 is SNHLY and CDR2 is FYNNEI. There are 17 residues in the CDR3. The ends lost 4 bases at V and 3 bases at J; junction bases unmatched: 8. CDR3 in amino acids: CASSVDRGLSFYNEQFF. The CDR3 DNA reads as TGTGCCAGCAGTGTGGACAGGGGGCTTTCTTTCTACAATGAGCAGTTCTTC.

This clone was observed a handful of times. The CDR3 DNA reads TGTGCCAGCAGTTACGGGACCCCCTACGAGCAGTACTTC. Residues: CASSYGTPYEQYF. The chain has TRBV2 and TRBJ2-7; either TRBD1 or TRBD2 may fit D (5 bases each). The CDR3 sequence is 13 residues long. The germline CDR1 and CDR2 sequences are SNHLY and FYNNEI. Trimming removed 5 bases at V and 2 bases at J, with 10 bases between. Together with reference TRBV2 and TRBJ2-7, the CDR3 gives the full variable domain: EPEVTQTPSHQVTQMGQEVILRCVPISNHLYFYWYRQILGQKVEFLVSFYNNEISEKSEIFDDQFSVERPDGSNFTLKIRSTKLEDSAMYFCASSYGTPYEQYFGPGTRLTVT.

The chain carries TRBV7-9 and TRBJ1-6; possibly TRBD1 for D (5 bases). The CDR3 runs to 17 residues. Germline V gene data show CDR1 as SEHNR and CDR2 as FQNEAQ (reference sequence). The ends were cut back, 5 bases at V and 0 bases at J, with 14 bases in the middle. CDR3 in DNA: TGTGCCAGCAGCCCCCAGGGAGGGAACTCCTATAATTCACCCCTCCACTTT. It translates to CASSPQGGNSYNSPLHF.

The V call is TRBV7-2, the J call TRBJ2-5; D is unresolved. Trimming pared 5 bases from V and 2 bases from J, leaving 3 bases between. The CDR3 contains 11 residues. CDR1 and CDR2 (germline): SGHTA, FQGNSA. The CDR3 reads CASSLQETQYF. CDR3 nucleotides: TGTGCCAGCAGCCTGCAAGAGACCCAGTACTTC.

The chain has TRBV11-2 and TRBJ2-3, with D perhaps TRBD2 (6 bases). Germline V gene data show CDR1 as SGHAT and CDR2 as FQNNGV. CDR3 size: 14 residues. Trimming removed 4 bases at V and 0 bases at J, with 8 bases between. The CDR3 DNA reads as TGTGCCAGCAGCTCGACTAGTAGCACAGATACGCAGTATTTT. This gives the protein CASSSTSSTDTQYF.

The gene calls are TRBV28 and TRBJ2-7; D unresolved. This CDR3 has 13 residues. Germline lookup yields CDR1 MDHEN and CDR2 SYDVKM. Trimming pared 6 bases from V and 5 bases from J, leaving 14 bases between. CDR3 bases: TGTGCCAGCAGCTACGACCCAGGCAACGAGCAGTACTTC. It translates to CASSYDPGNEQYF.

J is TRBJ1-3 and V is TRBV7-8, with D maybe TRBD1 (5 bases). V lost 1 base and J 0 bases, leaving 16 bases between the germline ends. Looked up from germline, CDR1 is SGHVS and CDR2 is FQNEAQ. The length of the CDR3 is 18 residues. CDR3 loop: CASSLEPDSLFSGNTIYF. DNA for the CDR3: TGTGCCAGCAGCTTAGAACCCGACAGCTTATTCTCTGGAAACACCATATATTTT.

This clone was seen only once. The chain uses TRBV29-1 and TRBJ2-7; 11 bases fit TRBD2. The germline V gene has CDR1 SQVTM and CDR2 ANQGSEA. The ends lost 6 bases at V and 4 bases at J; junction bases unmatched: 8. The length of the CDR3 is 14 residues. CDR3 protein: CSVYSGRDSYEQYF. The DNA of the CDR3 is TGCAGCGTCTATAGCGGGAGGGACTCTTACGAGCAGTACTTC.

The chain links TRBV7-3 to TRBJ2-1; 11 bases agree with TRBD1. With V trimmed by 4 bases and J by 8 bases, 4 bases remained unmatched. This CDR3 comprises 14 residues. Germline V gene lookup returns CDR1 SGHTA and CDR2 FQGTGA. CDR3 sequence (DNA): TGTGCCAGCAGCTCGGGACAGGGGGTTGATGAGCAGTTCTTC. Amino acids: CASSSGQGVDEQFF.

This clone was observed a handful of times. The chain recombines TRBV5-1 with TRBJ2-1; a weak D match, TRBD2 (5 bases). Germline CDR1 reads SGHRS; CDR2 reads YFSETQ. The V end lost 4 bases, the J end lost 2 bases, and 10 bases lay between the germline ends. CDR3 size: 14 residues. In DNA form, the CDR3 reads TGCGCCAGCAGCCCCTTGGAGGCCTACAATGAGCAGTTCTTC. It specifies CASSPLEAYNEQFF.

The chain uses TRBV5-1 and TRBJ2-4; 7 bases are shared with TRBD1. There are 14 residues in the CDR3. Trimming cost V 4 bases and J 4 bases; bases outside gene matches: 5. Germline CDR1 and CDR2: SGHRS and YFSETQ. The CDR3 loop reads CASSLGQVKNIQYF. CDR3 sequence (DNA): TGCGCCAGCAGCCTAGGACAGGTGAAAAACATTCAGTACTTC.

This clone was seen just once. The V call is TRBV7-9, the J call TRBJ1-1, with D uncertain. The CDR3 totals 12 residues. Trimming removed 5 bases from V and 7 bases from J, with 11 bases in between. CDR1 is SEHNR and CDR2 is FQNEAQ in the germline V gene (reference sequence). The CDR3 DNA follows: TGTGCCAGCAGCCCCACGGGCGGTGAAGCTTTCTTT. It translates to CASSPTGGEAFF.